A selection of T cell receptor beta chains follows, all from one sample in a study of cytomegalovirus exposure and HLA in healthy donors. This table comes from immunoSEQ multiplex PCR, and its TCRdb copy is limited to in-frame clones, with some not included. The data show 100,000 to 150,000 clones, approximately 78% seen once. Specimen: PBMCs. The receptors were sampled from a female donor in good health and CMV-seronegative. Both conserved end residues are part of each CDR3. D genes are given only for firm matches. Clone size is stated in some rows and not others, as once, few, many or a class when expanded.

d_gene | j_gene | abundance | v_gene | CDR3nt | CDR3aa
TRBD2 | TRBJ2-3 | few | TRBV2 | TGTGCCAGCAGCCCGGGACTAGCGGAAGATACGCAGTATTTT | CASSPGLAEDTQYF
- | TRBJ1-5 | few | TRBV5-1 | TGCGCCAGCAGCTTGGAAGGGGGATCCAATCAGCCCCAGCATTTT | CASSLEGGSNQPQHF
- | TRBJ2-7 | - | TRBV27 | TGTGCCAGCAGTTTTGGCGGAGCTTCCTACGAGCAGTACTTC | CASSFGGASYEQYF
TRBD1 | TRBJ1-5 | - | TRBV15 | TGTGCCACCAGCAGAGAGGTCAGGGGGCTTGGCAATCAGCCCCAGCATTTT | CATSREVRGLGNQPQHF
- | TRBJ1-1 | - | TRBV5-1 | TGCGCCAGCAGCTTGGAAAACATGAACACTGAAGCTTTCTTT | CASSLENMNTEAFF
TRBD2 | TRBJ2-7 | - | TRBV5-1 | TGCGCCAGCAGCCATTGGACTAGCGGACCCTACGAGCAGTACTTC | CASSHWTSGPYEQYF
TRBD1 | TRBJ1-2 | - | TRBV7-3 | TGTGCCAGCAGCTCGGGACAGGGACCCTATGGCTACACCTTC | CASSSGQGPYGYTF
- | TRBJ1-1 | - | TRBV27 | TGTGCCAGCAGTCGAACCTACCTTCCTCGGGACACTGAAGCTTTCTTT | CASSRTYLPRDTEAFF
- | TRBJ1-1 | - | TRBV15 | TGTGCCACCAGCCCGGGACAAGGGAGAACTGAAGCTTTCTTT | CATSPGQGRTEAFF
TRBD1 | TRBJ2-7 | - | TRBV10-3 | TGTGCCATCAGTGATCAAGAGGGGGCCCGGGGCGAGCAGTACTTC | CAISDQEGARGEQYF
- | TRBJ2-1 | few | TRBV7-2 | TGTGCCAGCAGCTTAGAGGTGGGAGCCGGTGAGCAGTTCTTC | CASSLEVGAGEQFF
TRBD2 | TRBJ2-7 | - | TRBV6-5 | TGTGCCAGCAGTTACTACGGGGGGGGGTACGAGCAGTACTTC | CASSYYGGGYEQYF
- | TRBJ1-2 | once | TRBV4-3 | TGCGCCAGCAGCCAAGATCCAGGGCGGGGTGGCTACACCTTC | CASSQDPGRGGYTF
TRBD1 | TRBJ2-7 | - | TRBV7-9 | TGTGCCAGCAGCTTATCAGGGACAGGGAGCGACGAGCAGTACTTC | CASSLSGTGSDEQYF
TRBD2 | TRBJ2-7 | - | TRBV6-1 | TGTGCCAGCGTCCCCGCTAGCGGGAGCTACGAGCAGTACTTC | CASVPASGSYEQYF
- | TRBJ2-7 | - | TRBV30 | TGTGCCTGGAGTTGGACAGTCACCTACGAGCAGTACTTC | CAWSWTVTYEQYF
TRBD1 | TRBJ1-1 | - | TRBV28 | TGTGCCAGCAGAACCGGGACAGGGGTTTTGTTAGACTTTGGTTTCTTT | CASRTGTGVLLDFGFF
- | TRBJ2-5 | few | TRBV28 | TGTGCCAGCAGCCAAGGCGGCGTAAGCCAAGAGACCCAGTACTTC | CASSQGGVSQETQYF
- | TRBJ2-1 | - | TRBV5-1 | TGCGCCAGCAGCCAGGGCAGTAATGGTGAGCAGTTCTTC | CASSQGSNGEQFF
TRBD1 | TRBJ2-1 | - | TRBV28 | TGTGCCAGCAGTTTTTTTGTGAACAGGGGGGCACACAGGGGACACAATGAGCAGTTCTTC | CASSFFVNRGAHRGHNEQFF
- | TRBJ2-7 | - | TRBV5-4 | TGTGCCAGCAGCTTCCAGGGGGGCTCCCACGAGCAGTACTTC | CASSFQGGSHEQYF
TRBD2 | TRBJ2-1 | once | TRBV5-4 | TGTGCCAGCAGCGATTGGACTAGCTCCTACAATGAGCAGTTCTTC | CASSDWTSSYNEQFF
- | TRBJ2-5 | - | TRBV15 | TGTGCCACCAGCAGGCAGGGCAGGGAGACCCAGTACTTC | CATSRQGRETQYF
TRBD1 | TRBJ2-7 | - | TRBV28 | TGTGCCAGCAGAACGGGACAGGACTACGAGCAGTACTTC | CASRTGQDYEQYF
TRBD2 | TRBJ2-5 | - | TRBV5-1 | TGCGCCAGCAGCGCGGGAGGGGTAGGGGGAGAGACCCAGTACTTC | CASSAGGVGGETQYF
- | TRBJ2-1 | once | TRBV11-2 | TGTGCCAGCAGCTTTAGCGGCAGCTCCTACAATGAGCAGTTCTTC | CASSFSGSSYNEQFF
TRBD2 | TRBJ2-2 | - | TRBV13 | TGTGCCAGCAGCTCTAGCGGGAGAGGGGTCACCGGGGAGCTGTTTTTT | CASSSSGRGVTGELFF
TRBD2 | TRBJ2-7 | - | TRBV7-9 | TGTGCCAGCACCCGGACTAGCGGGAGCTACGAGCAGTACTTC | CASTRTSGSYEQYF
- | TRBJ2-2 | - | TRBV21-1 | TGTGCCAGCAGCAAACGGATGGGCCGGGGGGCTGGGGACACCGGGGAGCTGTTTTTT | CASSKRMGRGAGDTGELFF
- | TRBJ2-1 | - | TRBV4-2 | TGTGCCAGCAGCCAAGAAGACTCTTACAATGAGCAGTTCTTC | CASSQEDSYNEQFF
TRBD2 | TRBJ2-7 | - | TRBV11-2 | TGTGCCAGCACCGCGGGACTAGCGGGAGATTACGAGCAGTACTTC | CASTAGLAGDYEQYF
- | TRBJ1-3 | - | TRBV5-1 | TGCGCCAGCAGCTTGGTGGCGACGCCAGGCTCTGGAAACACCATATATTTT | CASSLVATPGSGNTIYF
TRBD1 | TRBJ1-3 | - | TRBV6-1 | TGTGCCAGCAGTGAATTTCCGGGACAGGGTATGAAAAACACCATATATTTT | CASSEFPGQGMKNTIYF
TRBD2 | TRBJ2-5 | - | TRBV18 | TGTGCCAGCTCACCAGGGCTAGCGGGAGTAAGGGAGACCCAGTACTTC | CASSPGLAGVRETQYF
TRBD2 | TRBJ2-7 | - | TRBV7-2 | TGTGCCAGCAGCGGAGAGGGCCCAGCGGGGACCTACGAGCAGTACTTC | CASSGEGPAGTYEQYF
TRBD2 | TRBJ2-1 | - | TRBV5-6 | TGTGCCAGCAGCTCCGGCCGAGCGGGGAAAGCATACAATGAGCAGTTCTTC | CASSSGRAGKAYNEQFF
- | TRBJ2-3 | - | TRBV5-1 | TGCGCCAGCAGCTTGGAACGGACTAGCACAGATACGCAGTATTTT | CASSLERTSTDTQYF
TRBD1 | TRBJ1-1 | - | TRBV28 | TGTGCCAGCAGTTTAAGGGACAGGGCCTACACTGAAGCTTTCTTT | CASSLRDRAYTEAFF
- | TRBJ1-2 | - | TRBV5-6 | TGTGCCAGCAGCTACAGAGCTAACTATGGCTACACCTTC | CASSYRANYGYTF
TRBD2 | TRBJ2-1 | - | TRBV25-1 | TGTGCCAGCAGTGAGGGAGGGGACAATGAGCAGTTCTTC | CASSEGGDNEQFF
- | TRBJ1-5 | - | TRBV5-8 | TGTGCCAGCAGCTTGGCTGTGGCGGGGAATCAGCCCCAGCATTTT | CASSLAVAGNQPQHF
TRBD2 | TRBJ2-3 | - | TRBV9 | TGTGCCAGCAGCGCCCCGGGACTAGAATATCCAGATACGCAGTATTTT | CASSAPGLEYPDTQYF
- | TRBJ1-1 | once | TRBV2 | TGTGCCAGCAGCGCTACAGGGTTCACTGAAGCTTTCTTT | CASSATGFTEAFF
TRBD1 | TRBJ2-7 | - | TRBV6-1 | TGTGCCAGCACCGTTAGCGGACAGGGGGTCTACGAGCAGTACTTC | CASTVSGQGVYEQYF
- | TRBJ1-2 | few | TRBV27 | TGTGCCAGCAGTTCCCAGGGTGTCGGCTATGGCTACACCTTC | CASSSQGVGYGYTF